This T cell receptor (beta chain) was identified during a study of identical twins. Study conclusions and caveats: The models systematically underestimated how much out-of-frame TCR alpha was shared in monozygotic twins. Partial confounding of zero-insertion analyses by invariant MAIT and iNKT cells was possible. Clonotypes of the beta chain that were abundant in cord blood carried fewer insertions (memory repertoires showed none).

Germline V gene lookup returns CDR1 MGHRA and CDR2 YSYEKL. The CDR3 has 15 residues. After removal of 4 bases from V and 6 bases from J, the junction contained 10 bases not matched to a gene. This clonotype was observed a handful of times. Its cognate antigen is unknown. Addition of a universal primer site occurred through template switching, and cDNA carried unique molecular identifiers. A single record per CDR3 protein comes from TCRdb applying MiXCR to the 5' RACE reads. The sample lists approximately 1.8 million distinct CDR3 sequences; about 31% were seen once. The material sequenced was cord blood. This sequence was found in a newborn girl in good health. V and J are TRBV4-1 and TRBJ2-3, with 7 bases that match TRBD2. In nucleotides, the CDR3 is TGCGCCAGCAGCCCTTCGAGCGGGGCAATGGATACGCAGTATTTT. Residues: CASSPSSGAMDTQYF.